The source of this TCR beta chain is a study of graft-versus-host responses after intestinal transplantation. Whole-study findings and limits: Among circulating GvH clones, peak levels were associated with early post-transplant declines in HvG clones.

About this clone: Its antigen is still unknown.

This table comes from immunoSEQ multiplex PCR, and its TCRdb copy is limited to in-frame clones, with some not included. Of 9,500 to 13,000 clones in the sample, about 92% were seen once. Germline V gene lookup returns CDR1 SEHNR and CDR2 FQNEAQ (reference sequence). The CDR3 has 12 amino acids. Trimming removed 5 bases at V and 4 bases at J, with 9 bases between. The V and J genes are TRBV7-9 and TRBJ2-7; tentatively, D is TRBD2 (6 bases). Sample: PBMCs, taken approximately 40 days after intestinal transplantation. The receptor's source is a human patient who received an intestinal transplant, so some T cells may come from the graft donor. The CDR3 coding sequence is TGTGCCAGCAGCCCAGGGACTTACGAGCAGTACTTC. Its translation is CASSPGTYEQYF.